Listed below are T cell receptor beta chains from one sample, sequenced in a study of cytomegalovirus exposure and HLA in healthy donors. Produced via immunoSEQ multiplex PCR; TCRdb's table is partial and in-frame only. This repertoire shows about 160,000 clones, approximately 80% found once; its top ten account for less than 2.5%. Sample: PBMCs. All receptors derive from a man aged 50 or older in good health and CMV-seropositive. Each CDR3 is given with its conserved first and last residue. Fields, in order: V gene, J gene, D gene, CDR3 protein. A D gene is named only where the DNA matches it firmly.

>TRBV5-8|TRBJ1-2|TRBD1
CASSRLGTVHYGYTF
>TRBV30|TRBJ1-3|.
CAWSWDGTDGRFTIYF
>TRBV6-1|TRBJ2-2|.
CASSDDYNRNTGELFF
>TRBV6-5|TRBJ1-5|.
CASSSLQGFNQPQHF
>TRBV7-9|TRBJ2-7|.
CASSLQRWGAFSSEQYF
>TRBV5-1|TRBJ1-2|.
CASSLFAGQGYTF
>TRBV4-3|TRBJ1-4|TRBD1
CASSQGTILTGIEKLFF
>TRBV19|TRBJ1-2|TRBD1
CASSTRTGLDYGYTF
>TRBV5-5|TRBJ2-7|TRBD1
CASSLATGFVYEQYF
>TRBV10-3|TRBJ1-4|TRBD1
CAISEAGTEDEKLFF
>TRBV13|TRBJ2-1|.
CASSERGGNEQFF
>TRBV9|TRBJ2-5|.
CASSVGSEQETQYF
>TRBV20-1|TRBJ1-2|.
CSASAEVGYTF
>TRBV27|TRBJ1-1|.
CASSLQGGNTEAFF
>TRBV7-7|TRBJ2-1|.
CASSYNRDNEQFF
>TRBV2|TRBJ1-5|.
CASSGGGFSQPQHF
>TRBV10-1|TRBJ2-3|TRBD2
CASSDLAGGSDTQYF
>TRBV7-9|TRBJ2-7|.
CASISRENEQYF
>TRBV5-1|TRBJ1-2|.
CASSSGGNYGYTF
>TRBV5-1|TRBJ1-6|.
CASSLGQANSPLHF
>TRBV6-5|TRBJ2-3|TRBD1
CASRHPGRGTDTQYF
>TRBV7-8|TRBJ2-3|TRBD2
CASSLATSGVTDTQYF
>TRBV2|TRBJ1-1|.
CASSERGPGTVVGTEAFF
>TRBV6-4|TRBJ2-1|.
CASSRTGQFNNEQFF
>TRBV11-2|TRBJ1-2|TRBD1
CASSRTGRKGGYTF
>TRBV27|TRBJ1-5|.
CASSIQGYSNQPQHF
>TRBV7-9|TRBJ1-1|.
CASSLNWGGTEAFF
>TRBV5-1|TRBJ2-7|TRBD1
CASSSTGSYEQYF
>TRBV27|TRBJ2-5|TRBD1
CASSLRTGGMTYQETQYF
>TRBV6-1|TRBJ2-1|TRBD1
CASSEVGQLNEQFF
>TRBV4-2|TRBJ1-5|.
CASSQDPAAYSNQPQHF
>TRBV11-2|TRBJ2-5|TRBD1
CASSLDGGQGAETQYF
>TRBV11-3|TRBJ1-6|.
CASSLEEVSSYNSPLHF
>TRBV4-2|TRBJ1-1|TRBD1
CASSQGPQGAVTEAFF
>TRBV19|TRBJ2-3|TRBD2
CASIGFYGLAGSSDTQYF
>TRBV5-1|TRBJ2-1|TRBD2
CASSRGGAGGSYEQFF
>TRBV4-1|TRBJ2-7|.
CASSQGGSMGSYEQYF
>TRBV30|TRBJ1-3|TRBD1
CAWQNPGTGSGNTIYF
>TRBV7-8|TRBJ2-1|.
CASSLLRGRGNEQFF
>TRBV4-3|TRBJ2-7|.
CASSQDSSSPSYEQYF
>TRBV25-1|TRBJ1-1|TRBD1
CASSDIGQGNTEAFF
>TRBV28|TRBJ2-1|TRBD1
CASRFPGQYNEQFF
>TRBV25-1|TRBJ2-5|.
CASSVSSGPGETQYF
>TRBV2|TRBJ1-5|.
CASSDNLDSNQPQHF
>TRBV4-2|TRBJ2-5|TRBD2
CASSQGTSSYQETQYF
>TRBV5-4|TRBJ2-7|TRBD1
CASSSTDRVSEQYF
>TRBV6-5|TRBJ2-7|TRBD2
CASSYRGEGPYEQYF
>TRBV7-2|TRBJ1-4|TRBD1
CASSRDRGREKLFF
>TRBV15|.|TRBD1
CATSRGPGTATYEQYF
>TRBV7-2|TRBJ2-5|.
CASNGQTYQETQYF
>TRBV4-2|TRBJ2-7|TRBD2
CASSDPSGGRYEQYF
>TRBV23-1|TRBJ2-7|.
CASSQSRLSYEQYF
>TRBV7-2|TRBJ1-2|.
CASSFPLNYGYTF